A selection of T cell receptor beta chains follows, all from one sample in a study of shared clonotypes between healthy human individuals. The table came from immunoSEQ multiplex PCR; TCRdb's copy has only in-frame clones and leaves some out. This sample has about 2.4 million clones, with around nine tenths found just once. The sample consisted of naive CD4+ T cells sorted from blood. These TCRs come from a man aged 18 to 35 in good health. Both conserved end residues are part of each CDR3. D genes are given only for firm matches. Clone size is not always given. Where it is, it says once, few, many or a class for expanded clones.

abundance: once; j_gene: TRBJ1-2; d_gene: .; v_gene: TRBV6-1; CDR3aa: CASNERGGANYGYTF; CDR3nt: TGTGCCAGCAATGAAAGGGGCGGAGCTAACTATGGCTACACCTTC
abundance: .; j_gene: TRBJ2-2; d_gene: .; v_gene: TRBV18; CDR3aa: CASRQGTGELFF; CDR3nt: TGTGCCTCCCGCCAGGGCACCGGGGAGCTGTTTTTT
abundance: few; j_gene: TRBJ1-1; d_gene: .; v_gene: TRBV28; CDR3aa: CASSPLLGEWAFF; CDR3nt: TGTGCCAGCAGTCCTCTCTTAGGAGAATGGGCTTTCTTT
abundance: .; j_gene: TRBJ2-2; d_gene: TRBD2; v_gene: TRBV6-1; CDR3aa: CASEAAGVTGELFF; CDR3nt: TGTGCCAGCGAGGCAGCGGGGGTCACCGGGGAGCTGTTTTTT
abundance: .; j_gene: TRBJ2-7; d_gene: .; v_gene: TRBV11-3; CDR3aa: CASSLGIWAEQYF; CDR3nt: TGTGCCAGCAGCTTAGGTATTTGGGCCGAGCAGTACTTC
abundance: once; j_gene: TRBJ2-1; d_gene: .; v_gene: TRBV7-2; CDR3aa: CASSLVVPPSGEQFF; CDR3nt: TGTGCCAGCAGCTTAGTAGTCCCCCCGTCGGGTGAGCAGTTCTTC
abundance: once; j_gene: TRBJ1-5; d_gene: .; v_gene: TRBV6-1; CDR3aa: CASSLNNQPQHF; CDR3nt: TGTGCCAGCAGCCTGAACAATCAGCCCCAGCATTTT
abundance: .; j_gene: TRBJ2-7; d_gene: .; v_gene: TRBV6-5; CDR3aa: CASTRTARSSYEQYF; CDR3nt: TGTGCCAGCACGAGGACAGCAAGGAGCTCCTACGAGCAGTACTTC
abundance: .; j_gene: TRBJ1-1; d_gene: .; v_gene: TRBV5-1; CDR3aa: CASSLGHRTEAFF; CDR3nt: TGCGCCAGCAGCTTGGGCCATAGAACTGAAGCTTTCTTT
abundance: .; j_gene: TRBJ2-5; d_gene: TRBD2; v_gene: TRBV11-2; CDR3aa: CASSPPAGVKRGQYF; CDR3nt: TGTGCCAGCAGCCCCCCAGCGGGGGTCAAGAGAGGCCAGTACTTC
abundance: .; j_gene: TRBJ2-1; d_gene: .; v_gene: TRBV6-6; CDR3aa: CASSYSRGVQFF; CDR3nt: TGTGCCAGCAGTTACTCGAGAGGAGTCCAGTTCTTC
abundance: .; j_gene: TRBJ2-2; d_gene: TRBD1; v_gene: TRBV18; CDR3aa: CASSPGTGILNTGELFF; CDR3nt: TGTGCCAGCTCACCAGGGACAGGGATTCTGAACACCGGGGAGCTGTTTTTT
abundance: .; j_gene: TRBJ2-7; d_gene: TRBD1; v_gene: TRBV6-5; CDR3aa: CASSYSPDRGHYEQYF; CDR3nt: TGTGCCAGCAGTTACTCTCCGGACAGGGGACACTACGAGCAGTACTTC
abundance: .; j_gene: TRBJ2-7; d_gene: TRBD2; v_gene: TRBV5-1; CDR3aa: CASSWIGLAGLSYEQYF; CDR3nt: TGCGCCAGCAGCTGGATTGGACTAGCGGGACTCAGCTACGAGCAGTACTTC
abundance: .; j_gene: TRBJ2-2; d_gene: .; v_gene: TRBV30; CDR3aa: CALPGRIGELFF; CDR3nt: TGTGCCTTGCCTGGGAGAATCGGGGAGCTGTTTTTT
abundance: once; j_gene: TRBJ2-3; d_gene: TRBD2; v_gene: TRBV19; CDR3aa: CASSRLAGTDTQYF; CDR3nt: TGTGCCAGTAGCCGACTAGCGGGAACAGATACGCAGTATTTT
abundance: .; j_gene: TRBJ2-5; d_gene: TRBD2; v_gene: TRBV9; CDR3aa: CASSESAVAGGQETQYF; CDR3nt: TGTGCCAGCAGCGAATCCGCGGTAGCGGGGGGGCAAGAGACCCAGTACTTC
abundance: .; j_gene: TRBJ2-7; d_gene: .; v_gene: TRBV20-1; CDR3aa: CSASDPYEQYF; CDR3nt: TGCAGTGCTTCGGACCCCTACGAGCAGTACTTC
abundance: .; j_gene: TRBJ2-1; d_gene: .; v_gene: TRBV14; CDR3aa: CASSFGTGYNEQFF; CDR3nt: TGTGCCAGCAGCTTCGGCACTGGTTACAATGAGCAGTTCTTC
abundance: .; j_gene: TRBJ2-7; d_gene: .; v_gene: TRBV6-5; CDR3aa: CASSYSVNEQYF; CDR3nt: TGTGCCAGCAGTTACTCGGTCAACGAGCAGTACTTC
abundance: few; j_gene: TRBJ1-4; d_gene: TRBD1; v_gene: TRBV20-1; CDR3aa: CSARDRQGMFF; CDR3nt: TGCAGTGCTAGAGACAGACAGGGGATGTTTTTT
abundance: .; j_gene: TRBJ1-1; d_gene: .; v_gene: TRBV5-4; CDR3aa: CASSSAGGNTEAFF; CDR3nt: TGTGCCAGCAGCTCGGCCGGCGGGAACACTGAAGCTTTCTTT
abundance: once; j_gene: TRBJ2-7; d_gene: .; v_gene: TRBV29-1; CDR3aa: CSFVGQNYEQYF; CDR3nt: TGCAGCTTCGTGGGGCAGAACTACGAGCAGTACTTC
abundance: .; j_gene: TRBJ2-5; d_gene: TRBD1; v_gene: TRBV7-2; CDR3aa: CASSLVGNRGRETQYF; CDR3nt: TGTGCCAGCAGCTTAGTAGGGAACAGGGGGAGAGAGACCCAGTACTTC
abundance: .; j_gene: TRBJ2-5; d_gene: .; v_gene: TRBV19; CDR3aa: CASSRREEQETQYF; CDR3nt: TGTGCCAGTAGTCGACGGGAAGAACAAGAGACCCAGTACTTC
abundance: .; j_gene: TRBJ1-1; d_gene: .; v_gene: TRBV4-2; CDR3aa: CASSSQGRNTEAFF; CDR3nt: TGTGCCAGCAGCTCACAGGGTCGGAACACTGAAGCTTTCTTT